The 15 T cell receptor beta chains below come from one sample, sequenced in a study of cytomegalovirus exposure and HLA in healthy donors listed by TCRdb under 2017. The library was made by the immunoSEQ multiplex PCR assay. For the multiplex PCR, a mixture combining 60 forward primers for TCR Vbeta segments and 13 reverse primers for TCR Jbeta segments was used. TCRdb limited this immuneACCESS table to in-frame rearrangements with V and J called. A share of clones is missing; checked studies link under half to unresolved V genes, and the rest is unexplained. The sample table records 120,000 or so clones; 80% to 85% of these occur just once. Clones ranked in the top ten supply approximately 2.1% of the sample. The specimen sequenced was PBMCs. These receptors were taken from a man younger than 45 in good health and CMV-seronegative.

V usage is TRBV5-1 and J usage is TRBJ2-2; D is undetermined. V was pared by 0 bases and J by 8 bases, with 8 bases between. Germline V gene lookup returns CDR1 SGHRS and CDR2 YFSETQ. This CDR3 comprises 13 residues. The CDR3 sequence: CASSLAFAGELFF. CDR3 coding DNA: TGCGCCAGCAGCTTGGCCTTTGCGGGGGAGCTGTTTTTT.

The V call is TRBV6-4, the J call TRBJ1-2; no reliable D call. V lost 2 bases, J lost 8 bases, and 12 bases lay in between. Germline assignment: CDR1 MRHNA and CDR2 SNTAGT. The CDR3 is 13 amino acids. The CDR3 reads CASSDMGVGGYTF. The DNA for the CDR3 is TGTGCCAGCAGTGACATGGGCGTTGGGGGCTACACCTTC.

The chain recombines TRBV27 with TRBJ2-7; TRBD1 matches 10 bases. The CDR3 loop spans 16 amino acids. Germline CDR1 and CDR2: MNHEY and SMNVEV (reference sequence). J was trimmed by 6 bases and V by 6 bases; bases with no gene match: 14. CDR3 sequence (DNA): TGTGCCAGCAGCGCCCGAAGGGGACAGGGGCCGGTCGAGCAGTACTTC. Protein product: CASSARRGQGPVEQYF.

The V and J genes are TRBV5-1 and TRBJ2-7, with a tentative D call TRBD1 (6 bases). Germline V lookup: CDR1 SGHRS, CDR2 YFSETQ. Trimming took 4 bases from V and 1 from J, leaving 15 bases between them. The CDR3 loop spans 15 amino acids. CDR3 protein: CASSLLTGPSYEQYF. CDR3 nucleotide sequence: TGCGCCAGCAGCCTCCTGACAGGTCCTTCCTACGAGCAGTACTTC.

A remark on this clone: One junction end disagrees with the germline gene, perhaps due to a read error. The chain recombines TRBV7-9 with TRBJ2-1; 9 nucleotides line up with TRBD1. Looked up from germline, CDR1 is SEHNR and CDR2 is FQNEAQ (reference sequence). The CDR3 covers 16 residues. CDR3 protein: CSSSLRGRTGENEQFF. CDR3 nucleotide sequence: TGTTCCAGCAGCTTACGGGGAAGGACAGGGGAGAATGAGCAGTTCTTC.

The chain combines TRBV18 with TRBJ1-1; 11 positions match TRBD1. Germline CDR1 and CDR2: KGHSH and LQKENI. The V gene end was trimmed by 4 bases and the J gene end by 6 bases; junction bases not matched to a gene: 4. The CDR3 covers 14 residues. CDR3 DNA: TGTGCCAGCTCACTAGGACAGGGGGCTTCTGAAGCTTTCTTT. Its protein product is CASSLGQGASEAFF.

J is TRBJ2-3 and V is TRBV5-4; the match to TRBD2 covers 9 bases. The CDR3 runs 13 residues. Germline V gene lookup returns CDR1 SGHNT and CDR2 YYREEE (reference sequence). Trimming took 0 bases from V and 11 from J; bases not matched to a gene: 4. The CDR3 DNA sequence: TGTGCCAGCAGCTTGGATCGCGGGGGGGAGCAGTATTTT. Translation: CASSLDRGGEQYF.

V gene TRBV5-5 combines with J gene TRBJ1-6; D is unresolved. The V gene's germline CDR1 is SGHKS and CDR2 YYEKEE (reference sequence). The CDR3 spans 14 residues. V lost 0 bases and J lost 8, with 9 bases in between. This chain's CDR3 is CASSLGGRDSPLHF. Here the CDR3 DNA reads TGTGCCAGCAGCTTGGGTGGGCGGGATTCACCCCTCCACTTT.

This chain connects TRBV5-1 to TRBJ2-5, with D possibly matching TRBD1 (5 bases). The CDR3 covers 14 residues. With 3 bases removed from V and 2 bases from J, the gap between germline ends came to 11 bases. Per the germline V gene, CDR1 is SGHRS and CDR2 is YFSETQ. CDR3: CASSWGPAQETQYF. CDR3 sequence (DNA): TGCGCCAGCAGCTGGGGCCCCGCACAAGAGACCCAGTACTTC.

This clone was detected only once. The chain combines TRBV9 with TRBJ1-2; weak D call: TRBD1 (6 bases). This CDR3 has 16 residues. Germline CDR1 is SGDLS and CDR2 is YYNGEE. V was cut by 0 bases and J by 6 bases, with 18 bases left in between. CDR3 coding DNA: TGTGCCAGCAGCGTAGGACAGGCGTTGGGTTATGATGGCTACACCTTC. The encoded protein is CASSVGQALGYDGYTF.

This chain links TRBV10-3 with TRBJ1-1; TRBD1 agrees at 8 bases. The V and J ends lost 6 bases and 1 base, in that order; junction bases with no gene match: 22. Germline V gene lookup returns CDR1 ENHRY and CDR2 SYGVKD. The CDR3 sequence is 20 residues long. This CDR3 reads CAISFVRTGLTLDRNTEAFF. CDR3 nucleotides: TGTGCCATCAGCTTCGTCAGGACAGGGCTGACACTAGACAGGAACACTGAAGCTTTCTTT.

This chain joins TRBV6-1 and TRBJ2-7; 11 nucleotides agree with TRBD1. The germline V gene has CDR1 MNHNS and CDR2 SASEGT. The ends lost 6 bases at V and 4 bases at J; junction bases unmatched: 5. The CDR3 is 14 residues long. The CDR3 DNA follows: TGTGCCAGCAGACTTGGACAGGGGGCTTACGAGCAGTACTTC. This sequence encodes CASRLGQGAYEQYF.

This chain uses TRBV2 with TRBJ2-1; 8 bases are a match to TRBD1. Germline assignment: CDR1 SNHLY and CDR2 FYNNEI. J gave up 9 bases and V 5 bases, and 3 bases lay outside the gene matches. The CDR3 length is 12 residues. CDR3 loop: CASSPTGGEQFF. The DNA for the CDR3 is TGTGCCAGCAGTCCAACAGGGGGTGAGCAGTTCTTC. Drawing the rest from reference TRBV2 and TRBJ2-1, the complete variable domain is EPEVTQTPSHQVTQMGQEVILRCVPISNHLYFYWYRQILGQKVEFLVSFYNNEISEKSEIFDDQFSVERPDGSNFTLKIRSTKLEDSAMYFCASSPTGGEQFFGPGTRLTVL.

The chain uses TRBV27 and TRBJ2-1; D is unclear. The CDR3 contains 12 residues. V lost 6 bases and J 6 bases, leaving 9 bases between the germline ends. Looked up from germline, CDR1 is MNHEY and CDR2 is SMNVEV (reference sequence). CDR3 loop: CASSPPGNEQFF. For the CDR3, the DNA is TGTGCCAGCAGCCCCCCGGGCAATGAGCAGTTCTTC.

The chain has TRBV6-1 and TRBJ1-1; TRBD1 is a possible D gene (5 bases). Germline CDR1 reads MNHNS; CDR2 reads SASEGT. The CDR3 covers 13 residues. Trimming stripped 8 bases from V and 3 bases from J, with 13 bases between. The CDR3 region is CASREGGDTEAFF. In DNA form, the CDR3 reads TGTGCCAGCCGCGAGGGAGGGGACACTGAAGCTTTCTTT.